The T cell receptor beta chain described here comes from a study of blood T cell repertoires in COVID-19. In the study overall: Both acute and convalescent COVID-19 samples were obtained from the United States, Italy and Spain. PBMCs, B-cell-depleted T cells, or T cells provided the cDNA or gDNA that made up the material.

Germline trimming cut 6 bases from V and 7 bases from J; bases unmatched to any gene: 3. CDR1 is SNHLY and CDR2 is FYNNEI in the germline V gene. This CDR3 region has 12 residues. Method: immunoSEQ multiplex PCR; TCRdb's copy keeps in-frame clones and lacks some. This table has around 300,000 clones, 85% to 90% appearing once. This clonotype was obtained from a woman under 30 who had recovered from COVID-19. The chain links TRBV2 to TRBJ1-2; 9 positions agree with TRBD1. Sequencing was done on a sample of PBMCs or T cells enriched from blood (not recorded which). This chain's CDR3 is CASRGQGGGYTF. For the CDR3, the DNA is TGTGCCAGCAGGGGACAGGGTGGTGGCTACACCTTC.